Sequencing of this T cell receptor beta chain was carried out in a study of T cells after yellow fever vaccination. About the research overall: Preparation of fractions with low cell numbers was performed using SMART-Seq v4 Ultra Low Input. The study's findings and limits: FACS-sorted repertoires could harbor abundant contaminating bulk-population clonotypes. Few clonotypes appeared in both CD4 and CD8 compartments.

Notes on this clonotype: Its antigen is not identified.

V lost 7 bases and J 2 bases, leaving 14 bases between the germline ends. The CDR3 totals 14 residues. TCRdb analysed the 5' RACE reads with MiXCR anew, one entry per CDR3 protein. The sample carries roughly 330,000 distinct CDR3 sequences, approximately 4.2% recorded once. Material: PBMCs, obtained 5 days after the yellow fever booster vaccination. This TCR derives from a young man who received the YFV17D yellow fever vaccine. The chain employs TRBV12-3 or TRBV12-4 and TRBJ1-2; the D gene is possibly TRBD1 (5 bases). The chain's CDR3 is CASNPGRANYGYTF. CDR3 coding DNA: TGTGCCAGCAACCCTGGCAGGGCGAACTATGGCTACACCTTC.